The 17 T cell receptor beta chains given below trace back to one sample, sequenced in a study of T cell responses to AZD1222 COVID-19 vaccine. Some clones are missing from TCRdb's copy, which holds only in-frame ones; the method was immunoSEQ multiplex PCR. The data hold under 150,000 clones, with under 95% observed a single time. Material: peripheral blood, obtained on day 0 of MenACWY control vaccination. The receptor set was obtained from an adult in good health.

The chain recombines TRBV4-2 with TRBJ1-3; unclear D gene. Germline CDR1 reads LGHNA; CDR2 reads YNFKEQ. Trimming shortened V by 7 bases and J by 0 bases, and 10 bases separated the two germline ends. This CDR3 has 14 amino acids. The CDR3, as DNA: TGTGCCAGCACCCCCTTTCGCTCTGGAAACACCATATATTTT. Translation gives CASTPFRSGNTIYF.

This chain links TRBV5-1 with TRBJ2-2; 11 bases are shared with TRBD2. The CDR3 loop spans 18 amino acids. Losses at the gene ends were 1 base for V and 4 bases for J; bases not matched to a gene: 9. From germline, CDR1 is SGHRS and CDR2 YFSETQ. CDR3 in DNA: TGCGCCAGCAGCTTGCTGTCTAGCGGGAGGTCAGTCACCGGGGAGCTGTTTTTT. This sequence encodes CASSLLSSGRSVTGELFF.

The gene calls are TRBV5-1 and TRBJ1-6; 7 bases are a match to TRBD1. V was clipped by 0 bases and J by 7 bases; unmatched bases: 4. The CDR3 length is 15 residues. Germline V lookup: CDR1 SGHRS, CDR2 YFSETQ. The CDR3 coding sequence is TGCGCCAGCAGCTTGGACAGGGGAGTCAATTCACCCCTCCACTTT. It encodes CASSLDRGVNSPLHF.

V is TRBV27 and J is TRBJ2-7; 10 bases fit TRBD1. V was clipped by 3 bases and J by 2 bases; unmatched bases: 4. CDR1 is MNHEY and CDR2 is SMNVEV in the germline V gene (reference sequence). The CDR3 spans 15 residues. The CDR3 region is CASSLSGTGAYEQYF. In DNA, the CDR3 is TGTGCCAGCAGTTTGTCCGGGACAGGGGCCTACGAGCAGTACTTC.

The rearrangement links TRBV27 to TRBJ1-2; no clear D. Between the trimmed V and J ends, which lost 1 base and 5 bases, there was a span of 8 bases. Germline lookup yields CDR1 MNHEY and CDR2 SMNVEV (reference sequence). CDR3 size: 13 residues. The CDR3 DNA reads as TGTGCCAGCAGTTTATTAGGGTTTTATGGCTACACCTTC. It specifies CASSLLGFYGYTF.

The CDR3 region is CASRDNTEAFF. The CDR3 DNA reads TGTGCCAGCAGAGATAACACTGAAGCTTTCTTT. The chain is built from TRBV27 and TRBJ1-1; D not resolved. The germline V gene has CDR1 MNHEY and CDR2 SMNVEV (reference sequence). V shed 6 bases and J shed 2 bases, with 4 bases lying between them. This CDR3 spans 11 amino acids.

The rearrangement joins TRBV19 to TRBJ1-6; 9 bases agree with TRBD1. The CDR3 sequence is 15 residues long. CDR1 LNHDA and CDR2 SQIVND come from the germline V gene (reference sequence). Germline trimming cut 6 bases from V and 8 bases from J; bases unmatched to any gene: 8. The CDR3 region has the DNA TGTGCCAGTAGACAGGGGGCGCTTCTAGATTCACCCCTCCACTTT. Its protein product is CASRQGALLDSPLHF.

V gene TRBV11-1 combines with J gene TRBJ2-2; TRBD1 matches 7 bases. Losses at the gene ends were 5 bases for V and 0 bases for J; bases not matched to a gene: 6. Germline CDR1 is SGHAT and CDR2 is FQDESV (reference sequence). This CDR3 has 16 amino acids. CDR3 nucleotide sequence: TGTGCCAGCAGCCCATCGGGACAGACGAACACCGGGGAGCTGTTTTTT. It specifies CASSPSGQTNTGELFF.

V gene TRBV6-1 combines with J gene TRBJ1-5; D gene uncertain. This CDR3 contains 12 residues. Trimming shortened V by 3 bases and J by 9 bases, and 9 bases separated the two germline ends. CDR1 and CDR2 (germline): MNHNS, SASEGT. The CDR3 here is CASSEAISPQHF. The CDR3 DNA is TGTGCCAGCAGTGAGGCGATATCGCCCCAGCATTTT.

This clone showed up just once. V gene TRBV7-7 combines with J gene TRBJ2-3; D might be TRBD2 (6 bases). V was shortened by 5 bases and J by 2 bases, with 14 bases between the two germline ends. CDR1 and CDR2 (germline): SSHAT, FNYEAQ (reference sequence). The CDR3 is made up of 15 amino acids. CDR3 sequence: CASSPLGLSTDTQYF. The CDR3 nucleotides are TGTGCCAGCAGCCCATTGGGACTTTCCACAGATACGCAGTATTTT.

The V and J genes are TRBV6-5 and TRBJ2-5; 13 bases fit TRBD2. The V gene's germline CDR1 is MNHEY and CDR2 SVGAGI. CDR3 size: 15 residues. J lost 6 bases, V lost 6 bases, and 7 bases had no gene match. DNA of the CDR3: TGTGCCAGCAGCCGGACTAGCGGGAGAGGAAAGACCCAGTACTTC. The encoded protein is CASSRTSGRGKTQYF.

CDR3 protein: CASSETGTAVYEQYF. CDR3 DNA: TGCGCCAGCAGTGAAACCGGGACAGCCGTCTACGAGCAGTACTTC. The chain employs TRBV10-2 and TRBJ2-7; 7 bases line up with TRBD1. CDR1 is WSHSY, CDR2 SAAADI, per germline. The junction had 8 bases not matched to a gene; V was cut back by 3 bases and J by 3 bases. The CDR3 has 15 residues.

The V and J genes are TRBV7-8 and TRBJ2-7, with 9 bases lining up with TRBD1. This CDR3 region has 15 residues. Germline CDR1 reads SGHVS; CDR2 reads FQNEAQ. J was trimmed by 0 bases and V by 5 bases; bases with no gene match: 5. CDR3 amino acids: CASSTRQGGSYEQYF. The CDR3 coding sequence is TGTGCCAGCAGCACCCGACAGGGGGGCTCCTACGAGCAGTACTTC.

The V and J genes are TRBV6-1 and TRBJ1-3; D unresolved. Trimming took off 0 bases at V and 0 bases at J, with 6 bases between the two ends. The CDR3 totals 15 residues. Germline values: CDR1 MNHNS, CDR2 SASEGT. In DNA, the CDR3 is TGTGCCAGCAGTGAAGCGCCGGGCTCTGGAAACACCATATATTTT. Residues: CASSEAPGSGNTIYF.

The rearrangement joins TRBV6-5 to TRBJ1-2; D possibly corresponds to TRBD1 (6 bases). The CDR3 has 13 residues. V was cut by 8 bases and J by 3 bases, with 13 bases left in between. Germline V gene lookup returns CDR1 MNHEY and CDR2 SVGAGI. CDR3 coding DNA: TGTGCCAGCCGCAGGGGATTAGACTATGGCTACACCTTC. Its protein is CASRRGLDYGYTF.

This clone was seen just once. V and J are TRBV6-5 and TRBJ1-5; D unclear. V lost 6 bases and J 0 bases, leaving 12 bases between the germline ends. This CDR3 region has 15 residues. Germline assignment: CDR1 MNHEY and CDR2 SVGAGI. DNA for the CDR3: TGTGCCAGCAGGAATTATGTTTATAGCAATCAGCCCCAGCATTTT. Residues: CASRNYVYSNQPQHF.

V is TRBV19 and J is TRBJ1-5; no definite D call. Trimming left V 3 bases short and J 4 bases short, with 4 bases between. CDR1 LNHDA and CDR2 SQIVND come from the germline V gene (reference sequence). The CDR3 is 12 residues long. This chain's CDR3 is CASSIANQPQHF. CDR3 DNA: TGTGCCAGTAGTATCGCGAATCAGCCCCAGCATTTT.